This TCR beta chain was sequenced during a study of T cell responses to AZD1222 COVID-19 vaccine. Overall study results and limits: Spike-specific TCR breadth and depth grew following two AZD1222 doses. Clonal diversity may have been underestimated in mostly white British donors.

With respect to this clone: As yet, its antigen is unknown.

This CDR3 is built from 17 residues. Germline CDR1 reads ENHRY; CDR2 reads SYGVKD. With 7 bases clipped from V and 4 bases from J, the junction kept 6 bases outside the gene matches. The repertoire was sequenced with immunoSEQ multiplex PCR; TCRdb's copy has only in-frame clones and lacks some. This table has about 85,000 clones, roughly nine tenths appearing once. This TCR derives from an adult in good health. V usage is TRBV10-3 and J usage is TRBJ2-2; 16 nucleotides align to TRBD2. The sample was peripheral blood, taken on day 0 of AZD1222 vaccination. The CDR3: CAIKGTSGRAFTGELFF. The CDR3 DNA follows: TGTGCCATCAAAGGGACTAGCGGGAGGGCCTTCACCGGGGAGCTGTTTTTT.